This TCR beta chain was profiled in a study of CD8+ T cells in alopecia areata. RNA extraction was followed by reverse transcription into cDNA, which acted as the sequencing template. Generated by immunoSEQ multiplex PCR, the TCRdb table keeps only in-frame clones and is missing some. Among 130,000 to 150,000 clones, approximately 85% were seen once, and the ten largest hold approximately 25%. Treatment indicated: oral pan-JAK inhibitor, 5-10 mg twice daily. Trimming left V 2 bases short and J 10 bases short, with 9 bases between. This CDR3 has 13 amino acids. The germline V gene encodes CDR1 MGHRA and CDR2 YSYEKL.

This sequence originates from a human donor with alopecia areata. This rearrangement joins TRBV4-1 to TRBJ1-6; D gene unclear. The source material was CD8+ T cells sorted from blood, sampled at week 4, from a patient treated with tofacitinib. Written as DNA, the CDR3 is TGCGCCAGCAGCCAATCCGTCGGCTCACCCCTCCACTTT. It codes for CASSQSVGSPLHF.